The 17 T cell receptor beta chains reported below all come from one sample, sequenced in a study of T cell repertoires in cytomegalovirus infection. TCRdb analysed the reads with MiXCR anew, one entry per CDR3 protein. The profile covers about 46,000 distinct CDR3 sequences, with nearly 20% appearing a single time and roughly 50% taken by the ten largest. No antigen has been assigned to these receptors. The sample here was CD8+ T cells from cultured PBMCs, taken from culture after CMV antigen stimulation. These receptors were collected from a human donor in good health (CMV status not recorded). Some clones in this sample may be carry-over from other donors' samples.

The chain is built from TRBV27 and TRBJ2-7, with D possibly being TRBD1 (6 bases). CDR3 size: 15 residues. CDR1 and CDR2 from the germline V gene are MNHEY and SMNVEV (reference sequence). Trimming took 8 bases from V and 6 from J, leaving 23 bases between them. CDR3 residues: CASWLAQTGFSEQYF. The CDR3 nucleotides read TGTGCCAGCTGGTTAGCCCAAACAGGGTTTTCCGAGCAGTACTTC.

This clonotype was seen a handful of times. The chain recombines TRBV12-3 or TRBV12-4 with TRBJ2-1; D possibly corresponds to TRBD1 (5 bases). Trimming took off 5 bases at V and 4 bases at J, with 12 bases between the two ends. This CDR3 region has 14 residues. This chain's CDR3 is CASSLRQMYNEQFF. The CDR3 DNA reads as TGTGCCAGCAGTCTTAGACAGATGTACAATGAGCAGTTCTTC.

At least ten counts were recorded for this clonotype. The V gene is TRBV6-5, the J gene TRBJ2-1; 13 nucleotides align to TRBD2. Germline assignment: CDR1 MNHEY and CDR2 SVGAGI. With 6 bases clipped from V and 6 bases from J, the junction kept 11 bases outside the gene matches. The CDR3 sequence is 17 residues long. CDR3 in amino acids: CASRLAGGPVGLNEQFF. CDR3 DNA: TGTGCCAGCAGACTAGCGGGAGGGCCGGTTGGGCTCAATGAGCAGTTCTTC.

The CDR3 DNA reads as TGCAGCGTTGAAGACAAGAGGGGAACTGAAGCTTTCTTT. Its protein product is CSVEDKRGTEAFF. V is TRBV29-1 and J is TRBJ1-1; perhaps TRBD1 as D (5 bases). Deletions cut 0 bases from V and 5 bases from J, with 10 bases between. This CDR3 spans 13 amino acids. Germline values: CDR1 SQVTM, CDR2 ANQGSEA.

This clonotype came up many times. This chain links TRBV7-6 with TRBJ2-2; possible D gene TRBD2, 5 bases. The CDR3 consists of 16 residues. The germline V gene has CDR1 SGHVS and CDR2 FNYEAQ. V was clipped by 2 bases and J by 1 base, with 11 bases between them. In DNA form, the CDR3 reads TGTGCCAGCAGCTTATTCAGCGGAAGGAACACCGGGGAGCTGTTTTTT. Protein product: CASSLFSGRNTGELFF.

V gene TRBV6-6 combines with J gene TRBJ2-5; 9 bases fit TRBD2. The V gene's germline CDR1 is MNHNY and CDR2 SVGAGI (reference sequence). Germline trimming cut 2 bases from V and 5 bases from J; bases unmatched to any gene: 6. The length of the CDR3 is 15 residues. The DNA of the CDR3 is TGTGCCAGCAGTTACCCGCCCGCGGGGGGGGAGACCCAGTACTTC. Amino acid sequence: CASSYPPAGGETQYF.

This chain links TRBV6-5 with TRBJ2-3; D unresolved. Looked up from germline, CDR1 is MNHEY and CDR2 is SVGAGI. This CDR3 region has 11 residues. The V end was cut by 5 bases, the J end by 2 bases, with 2 bases between. The CDR3 spells CASSNTDTQYF. Written as DNA, the CDR3 is TGTGCCAGCAGTAACACAGATACGCAGTATTTT.

The sample holds a few counts of this clonotype. The rearrangement joins TRBV19 to TRBJ2-3; 9 bases match TRBD1. Trimming at V came to 0 bases and at J to 3 bases, leaving 4 bases not matched to a gene. Per the germline V gene, CDR1 is LNHDA and CDR2 is SQIVND (reference sequence). The length of the CDR3 is 16 residues. In nucleotides, the CDR3 is TGTGCCAGTAGTATAGAACAGGGGGCTAGGACAGATACGCAGTATTTT. Amino acids: CASSIEQGARTDTQYF.

A word on this clonotype: Sequence at one end of the junction differs from germline and may be a read error. The chain joins TRBV28 to TRBJ2-2; D uncertain. Germline lookup yields CDR1 MDHEN and CDR2 SYDVKM. The CDR3 is 14 amino acids. CDR3 amino acids: CANSLVASTGELFF. In nucleotides, the CDR3 is TGTGCCAACAGTTTAGTGGCGAGCACCGGGGAGCTGTTTTTT. The whole variable domain, filled in from reference TRBV28 and TRBJ2-2, reads DVKVTQSSRYLVKRTGEKVFLECVQDMDHENMFWYRQDPGLGLRLIYFSYDVKMKEKGDIPEGYSVSREKKERFSLILESASTNQTSMYLCANSLVASTGELFFGEGSRLTVL.

In this sample, this clonotype turned up a few times. The V gene is TRBV20-1, the J gene TRBJ2-7; 12 bases are a match to TRBD2. The CDR3 has 16 amino acids. Germline lookup yields CDR1 DFQATT and CDR2 SNEGSKA (reference sequence). The ends lost 5 bases at V and 6 bases at J; junction bases unmatched: 14. CDR3 protein: CSADTWTSGNSGEQYF. DNA of the CDR3: TGCAGTGCTGACACTTGGACTAGCGGGAACTCAGGCGAGCAGTACTTC.

The V and J genes are TRBV10-3 and TRBJ2-2; 9 bases fit TRBD1. Germline V CDR1 and CDR2: ENHRY, SYGVKD. The CDR3 is 16 amino acids. V lost 5 bases to trimming and J lost 5 bases; unmatched junction nucleotides: 9. The CDR3 loop reads CAISPSRDRVTGELFF. CDR3 nucleotide sequence: TGTGCCATCAGTCCGTCCCGGGACAGGGTAACCGGGGAGCTGTTTTTT.

This clonotype appeared many times. V usage is TRBV7-4 and J usage is TRBJ2-1, with D uncertain. The CDR3 covers 14 residues. With 1 base removed from V and 2 bases from J, the gap between germline ends came to 6 bases. CDR1 SGHVT and CDR2 SQSDAQ come from the germline V gene. The chain's CDR3 is CASSLEGTYNEQFF. The CDR3 DNA reads as TGTGCCAGCAGCTTAGAAGGTACCTACAATGAGCAGTTCTTC.

This clonotype was detected ten times or more. V and J are TRBV7-2 and TRBJ2-7; a possible D gene is TRBD1 (5 bases). Trimming left V 0 bases short and J 1 base short, with 13 bases between. This CDR3 region has 16 residues. Per the germline V gene, CDR1 is SGHTA and CDR2 is FQGNSA. For the CDR3, the DNA is TGTGCCAGCAGCTTAGCGTATCCAGGGCAGTCCTACGAGCAGTACTTC. It codes for CASSLAYPGQSYEQYF.

This chain joins TRBV20-1 and TRBJ2-2, with TRBD2 matching 9 bases. This CDR3 contains 16 residues. Looked up from germline, CDR1 is DFQATT and CDR2 is SNEGSKA (reference sequence). Losses at the gene ends were 3 bases for V and 0 bases for J; bases not matched to a gene: 5. The CDR3 spells CSASTSGRTNTGELFF. The CDR3 DNA sequence: TGCAGTGCTAGTACCAGCGGGAGGACGAACACCGGGGAGCTGTTTTTT.

In this sample, this clonotype turned up once. This chain uses TRBV19 with TRBJ2-7; tentative D call: TRBD1 (6 bases). V lost 10 bases, J lost 0 bases, and 16 bases lay in between. Germline V lookup: CDR1 LNHDA, CDR2 SQIVND (reference sequence). The CDR3 consists of 14 residues. The CDR3 sequence: CATLAGAPSYEQYF. The CDR3 DNA is TGTGCCACCTTGGCAGGGGCCCCCTCCTACGAGCAGTACTTC.

This clonotype was seen many times. V gene TRBV7-9 combines with J gene TRBJ2-3, with TRBD2 identical over 7 bases. The length of the CDR3 is 17 residues. Trimming took 1 base from V and 1 from J; bases not matched to a gene: 8. Germline assignment: CDR1 SEHNR and CDR2 FQNEAQ (reference sequence). The CDR3 DNA is TGTGCCAGCAGCTTAGGTCGAGCGGGGTCGCGCACAGATACGCAGTATTTT. It translates to CASSLGRAGSRTDTQYF.

The sample holds many counts of this clonotype. The chain recombines TRBV27 with TRBJ2-5, with D possibly TRBD2 on 5 matching bases. Trimming removed 1 base at V and 5 bases at J, with 8 bases between. The CDR3 totals 13 residues. Germline-derived CDR1 and CDR2 are MNHEY and SMNVEV (reference sequence). The CDR3 DNA reads TGTGCCAGCAGTTTATTAGCGAGGGAGACCCAGTACTTC. It specifies CASSLLARETQYF.